This T cell receptor beta chain was recovered during a study of memory CD4+ T cells and cytomegalovirus serostatus. Assay: immunoSEQ multiplex PCR; the TCRdb copy retains only in-frame clones and omits some. In the table there are about 41,000 clones, around 78% of which are singletons. Single viable CD3+CD4+CD8-CD45RO+ cells were sorted as the memory CD4+ T cells. Trimming removed 0 bases from V and 3 bases from J; junction bases left unmatched: 4. The length of the CDR3 is 17 residues. Germline V gene data show CDR1 as SGDLS and CDR2 as YYNGEE. The TCR originated in an adult in good health and CMV-seronegative. Sequenced input: memory CD4+ T cells from blood. V usage is TRBV9 and J usage is TRBJ2-2; 11 bases are a match to TRBD2. The CDR3 bases are TGTGCCAGCAGCGTAGAAGGACTAGCGGGTTACACCGGGGAGCTGTTTTTT. Translated: CASSVEGLAGYTGELFF.